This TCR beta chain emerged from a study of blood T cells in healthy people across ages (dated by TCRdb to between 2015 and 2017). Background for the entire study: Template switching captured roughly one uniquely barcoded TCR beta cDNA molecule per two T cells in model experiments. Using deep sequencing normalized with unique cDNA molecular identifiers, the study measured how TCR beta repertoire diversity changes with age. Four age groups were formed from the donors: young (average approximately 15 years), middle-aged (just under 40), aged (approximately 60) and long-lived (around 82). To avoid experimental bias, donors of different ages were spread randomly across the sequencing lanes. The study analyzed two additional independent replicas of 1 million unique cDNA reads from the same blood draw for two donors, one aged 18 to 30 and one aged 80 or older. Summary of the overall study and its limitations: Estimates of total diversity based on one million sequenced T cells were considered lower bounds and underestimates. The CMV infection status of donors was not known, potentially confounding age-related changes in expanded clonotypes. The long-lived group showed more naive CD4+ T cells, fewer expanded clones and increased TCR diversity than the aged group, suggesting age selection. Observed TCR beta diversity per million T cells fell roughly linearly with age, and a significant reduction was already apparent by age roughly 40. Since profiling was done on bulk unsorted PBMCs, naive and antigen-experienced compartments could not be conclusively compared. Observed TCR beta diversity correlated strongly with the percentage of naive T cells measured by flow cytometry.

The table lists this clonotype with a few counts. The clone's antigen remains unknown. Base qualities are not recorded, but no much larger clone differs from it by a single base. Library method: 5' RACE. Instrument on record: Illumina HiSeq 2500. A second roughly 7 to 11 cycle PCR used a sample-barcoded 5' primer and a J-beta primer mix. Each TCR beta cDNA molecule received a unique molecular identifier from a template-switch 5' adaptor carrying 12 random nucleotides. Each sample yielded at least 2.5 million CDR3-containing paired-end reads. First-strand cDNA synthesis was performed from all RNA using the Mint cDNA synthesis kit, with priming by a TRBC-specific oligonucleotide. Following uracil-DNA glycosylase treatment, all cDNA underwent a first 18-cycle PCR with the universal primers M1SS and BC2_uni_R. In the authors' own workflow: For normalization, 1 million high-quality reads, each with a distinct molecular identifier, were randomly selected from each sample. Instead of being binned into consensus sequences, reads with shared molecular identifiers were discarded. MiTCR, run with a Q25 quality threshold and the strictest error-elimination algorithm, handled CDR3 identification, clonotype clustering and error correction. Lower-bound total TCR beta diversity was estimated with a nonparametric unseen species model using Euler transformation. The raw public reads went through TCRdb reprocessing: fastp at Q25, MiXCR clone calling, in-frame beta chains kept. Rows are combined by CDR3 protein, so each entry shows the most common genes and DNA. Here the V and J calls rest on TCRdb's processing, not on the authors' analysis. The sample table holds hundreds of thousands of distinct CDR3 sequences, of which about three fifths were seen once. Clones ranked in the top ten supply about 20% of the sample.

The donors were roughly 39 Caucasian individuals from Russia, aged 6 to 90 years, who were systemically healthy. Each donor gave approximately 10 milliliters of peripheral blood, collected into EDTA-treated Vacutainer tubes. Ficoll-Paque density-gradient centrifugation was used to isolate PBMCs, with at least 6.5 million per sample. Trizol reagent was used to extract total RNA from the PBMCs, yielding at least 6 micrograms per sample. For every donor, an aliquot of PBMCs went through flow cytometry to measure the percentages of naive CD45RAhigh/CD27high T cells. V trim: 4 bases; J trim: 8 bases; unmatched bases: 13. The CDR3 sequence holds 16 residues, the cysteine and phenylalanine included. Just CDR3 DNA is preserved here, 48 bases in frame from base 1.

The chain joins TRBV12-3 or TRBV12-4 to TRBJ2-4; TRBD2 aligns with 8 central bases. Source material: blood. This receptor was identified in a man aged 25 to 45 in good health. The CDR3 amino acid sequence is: CASSSTRGGLLDIQYF. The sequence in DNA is TGTGCCAGCAGTTCCACCCGGGGGGGGTTATTGGACATTCAGTACTTC.